The 10 T cell receptor beta chains below all came from one sample that was sequenced in a study of T-cell memory formation after mild COVID-19. TCRdb reprocessed the 5' RACE reads with MiXCR, giving one entry per CDR3 protein. Found here are 340,000 or so distinct CDR3 sequences, 10% to 15% of them singletons; the top ten hold around a fifth. The sequenced sample was PBMCs or a T cell subset sorted from them (not recorded which). These receptors were obtained from a man aged 18-30 years who had mild COVID-19 (a few samples of this study predate the infection). Cell type and time point are not known.

In its sample, this clonotype was seen many times. The chain has TRBV30 and TRBJ1-2; TRBD1 is a possible D gene (6 bases). Trimming took 0 bases from V and 7 from J, leaving 18 bases between them. The CDR3 covers 15 residues. Germline V gene data show CDR1 as GTSNPN and CDR2 as SVGIG (reference sequence). This chain's CDR3 is CAWSVHSRGYGGYTF. The CDR3 DNA follows: TGTGCCTGGAGTGTACACAGTAGGGGGTACGGTGGCTACACCTTC.

This clonotype has at least ten counts. This sequence joins TRBV4-3 and TRBJ1-1; the D is unclear. Deletions cut 5 bases from V and 0 bases from J, with 10 bases between. The CDR3 runs 14 residues. Germline-derived CDR1 and CDR2 are LGHNA and YSLEER. CDR3: CASSRQHMNTEAFF. CDR3 nucleotide sequence: TGCGCCAGCAGCAGGCAACATATGAACACTGAAGCTTTCTTT.

This clonotype was observed a few times. This chain joins TRBV12-3 or TRBV12-4 and TRBJ1-1; unclear D gene. V lost 3 bases to trimming and J lost 5 bases, with 13 bases between them. This CDR3 region has 14 residues. The CDR3: CASSFHGEGTEAFF. CDR3 coding DNA: TGTGCCAGCAGTTTTCACGGGGAAGGGACTGAAGCTTTCTTT.

The chain links TRBV20-1 to TRBJ2-2; 11 positions match TRBD1. This CDR3 comprises 15 residues. Germline assignment: CDR1 DFQATT and CDR2 SNEGSKA (reference sequence). DNA for the CDR3: TGCGCCGCTCGGGGGACAGGGGGAAACACCGGGGAGCTGTTTTTT. Its protein is CAARGTGGNTGELFF.

This clonotype was recorded a few times. The chain carries TRBV6-5 and TRBJ2-5; D might be TRBD1 (5 bases). This CDR3 has 14 amino acids. Germline lookup yields CDR1 MNHEY and CDR2 SVGAGI. Trimming removed 7 bases from V and 3 bases from J, with 15 bases in between. The CDR3 DNA sequence: TGTGCCAGCACCCCCTCGCTAGGGGAAGAGACCCAGTACTTC. Amino acid sequence: CASTPSLGEETQYF.

V usage is TRBV20-1 and J usage is TRBJ1-6; possible D gene TRBD1, 5 bases. The CDR3 runs to 15 residues. V shed 2 bases and J shed 3 bases, with 11 bases lying between them. Germline lookup yields CDR1 DFQATT and CDR2 SNEGSKA (reference sequence). The CDR3 nucleotides are TGCAGTGCTAGATTAAGCACAGGCTATAATTCACCCCTCCACTTT. Translating gives CSARLSTGYNSPLHF.

This clonotype was observed at least ten times. The CDR3 spells CASSLSRPYEAFF. Here the CDR3 DNA reads TGTGCCAGCAGTTTATCCAGACCGTATGAAGCTTTCTTT. This chain uses TRBV28 with TRBJ1-1; D is undetermined. This CDR3 contains 13 residues. In germline, CDR1 is MDHEN, CDR2 SYDVKM. V lost 1 base and J 7 bases, leaving 10 bases between the germline ends.

This clonotype was seen only a few times. This chain joins TRBV7-2 and TRBJ1-2; no reliable D call. V lost 6 bases and J lost 2, with 19 bases in between. This CDR3 has 16 amino acids. Germline CDR1 and CDR2: SGHTA and FQGNSA. The CDR3 DNA follows: TGTGCCAGCAGTCCACCTAGCGGGAGGACGAACTATGGCTACACCTTC. Translated, it gives CASSPPSGRTNYGYTF.

This clonotype has only a few counts. This chain joins TRBV24-1 and TRBJ2-3, with 9 bases lining up with TRBD1. CDR1 is KGHDR, CDR2 SFDVKD, per germline. Trimming at V came to 9 bases and at J to 1 base, leaving 4 bases not matched to a gene. The length of the CDR3 is 14 residues. CDR3 protein: CATAGQGRTDTQYF. CDR3 bases: TGTGCCACCGCCGGACAGGGGCGCACAGATACGCAGTATTTT.

This clonotype was observed a handful of times. CDR3 in DNA: TGTGCCAGCAGGATCTCAGGGAATGCTAACTATGGCTACACCTTC. This translates into CASRISGNANYGYTF. The V call is TRBV12-3 or TRBV12-4, the J call TRBJ1-2; tentative D call: TRBD1 (5 bases). This CDR3 has 15 amino acids. Between the trimmed V and J ends, which lost 6 bases and 0 bases, there was a span of 14 bases.